These 10 T cell receptor beta chains were sequenced from one sample in a study of blood T cell repertoires in COVID-19. Generated by immunoSEQ multiplex PCR, the TCRdb table keeps only in-frame clones and is missing some. The sample shows about 48,000 clones, roughly 90% of them seen only once. The source material was peripheral blood. The receptors derive from a woman of 80 years or more with acute or convalescent COVID-19.

The gene calls are TRBV21-1 and TRBJ1-2. TRBV21-1 is marked as a pseudogene. The CDR3 extends over 10 amino acids. CDR3 bases: TGTGCCGACGGAGTGTATGGCTACACCTTC. Translation gives CADGVYGYTF.

This chain connects TRBV5-1 to TRBJ1-2; possibly TRBD1 for D (5 bases). Per germline, CDR1 SGHRS and CDR2 YFSETQ. The CDR3 is 13 amino acids. V was pared by 0 bases and J by 5 bases, with 8 bases between. CDR3 nucleotide sequence: TGCGCCAGCAGCTTGGGAGACAGATATGGCTACACCTTC. Protein sequence: CASSLGDRYGYTF.

The chain couples TRBV19 to TRBJ1-4, with 8 bases lining up with TRBD1. The CDR3 spans 15 residues. The germline gives CDR1 LNHDA, CDR2 SQIVND (reference sequence). V lost 6 bases to trimming and J lost 0 bases; unmatched junction nucleotides: 3. CDR3 nucleotides: TGTGCCAGTAGGCTGACAGGGGCAACTAATGAAAAACTGTTTTTT. Translated: CASRLTGATNEKLFF.

CDR3 residues: CSVRGLELYNEQFF. CDR3 bases: TGCAGCGTGAGGGGGCTTGAGCTCTACAATGAGCAGTTCTTC. V usage is TRBV29-1 and J usage is TRBJ2-1; the match to TRBD1 covers 7 bases. The CDR3 loop spans 14 amino acids. The junction had 8 bases not matched to a gene; V was cut back by 6 bases and J by 3 bases. Germline V gene lookup returns CDR1 SQVTM and CDR2 ANQGSEA.

The chain is built from TRBV28 and TRBJ1-2, with D possibly TRBD1 on 5 matching bases. CDR1 and CDR2 from the germline V gene are MDHEN and SYDVKM. Trimming removed 5 bases from V and 4 bases from J, with 11 bases in between. CDR3 length equals 13 residues. CDR3 DNA sequence: TGTGCCAGCAGTCTTGGGGGAGGCTATGGCTACACCTTC. It translates to CASSLGGGYGYTF.

On this clone: The sample holds other DNA sequences that translate to the same CDR3. V gene TRBV30 combines with J gene TRBJ2-1, with D possibly matching TRBD2 (7 bases). V shed 0 bases and J shed 0 bases, with 9 bases lying between them. Germline V CDR1 and CDR2: GTSNPN, SVGIG (reference sequence). This CDR3 contains 15 residues. CDR3 DNA sequence: TGTGCCTGGAGTGTAAGGGGGGGCTCCTACAATGAGCAGTTCTTC. Its protein is CAWSVRGGSYNEQFF.

This clone was counted only a few times. V is TRBV7-9 and J is TRBJ2-1; weak D call: TRBD2 (7 bases). Germline lookup yields CDR1 SEHNR and CDR2 FQNEAQ (reference sequence). V gave up 0 bases and J gave up 7 bases, with 10 bases separating them. The CDR3 sequence is 14 residues long. The CDR3 loop is CASSLAGGQNEQFF. The CDR3 region has the DNA TGTGCCAGCAGCTTAGCGGGGGGGCAGAATGAGCAGTTCTTC.

The chain has TRBV7-2 and TRBJ1-2; maybe TRBD1 (5 bases). The CDR3 has 14 residues. V lost 3 bases to trimming and J lost 7 bases, with 15 bases between them. CDR1 is SGHTA and CDR2 is FQGNSA in the germline V gene. CDR3 DNA sequence: TGTGCCAGCAGCTTTGATTATGGGGCGCGTGGCTACACCTTC. It translates to CASSFDYGARGYTF.

The chain uses TRBV11-2 and TRBJ2-2; 9 bases match TRBD2. The CDR3 length is 16 residues. The V segment lost 3 bases and the J segment 3 bases; nucleotides outside the gene matches: 5. Germline V gene data show CDR1 as SGHAT and CDR2 as FQNNGV. CDR3 sequence (DNA): TGTGCCAGCAGCTTGGGGCTAGCGGGGTACACCGGGGAGCTGTTTTTT. The encoded protein is CASSLGLAGYTGELFF.

This chain uses TRBV7-9 with TRBJ1-3; TRBD1 matches at 10 bases. The junction had 11 bases not matched to a gene; V was cut back by 4 bases and J by 2 bases. This CDR3 has 18 amino acids. Germline-derived CDR1 and CDR2 are SEHNR and FQNEAQ (reference sequence). CDR3 residues: CASSSRGGQGFTGNTIYF. CDR3 coding DNA: TGTGCCAGCAGCTCTCGGGGGGGACAGGGGTTCACTGGAAACACCATATATTTT.